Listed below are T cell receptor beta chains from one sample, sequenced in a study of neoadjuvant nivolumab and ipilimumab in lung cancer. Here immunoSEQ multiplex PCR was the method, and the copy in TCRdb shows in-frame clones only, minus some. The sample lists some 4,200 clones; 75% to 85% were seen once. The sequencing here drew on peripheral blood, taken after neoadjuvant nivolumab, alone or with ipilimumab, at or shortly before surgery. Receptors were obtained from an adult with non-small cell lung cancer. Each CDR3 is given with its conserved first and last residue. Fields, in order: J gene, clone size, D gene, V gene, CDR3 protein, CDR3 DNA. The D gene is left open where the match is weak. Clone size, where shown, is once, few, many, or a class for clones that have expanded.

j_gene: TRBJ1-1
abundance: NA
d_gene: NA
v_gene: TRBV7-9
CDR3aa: CASSLGQGSTEAFF
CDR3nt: TGTGCCAGCAGCTTAGGGCAGGGCAGCACTGAAGCTTTCTTT

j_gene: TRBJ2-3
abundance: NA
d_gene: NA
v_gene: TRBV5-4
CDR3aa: CASSLQGWRTDTQYF
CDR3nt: TGTGCCAGCAGCTTACAAGGGTGGAGAACAGATACGCAGTATTTT

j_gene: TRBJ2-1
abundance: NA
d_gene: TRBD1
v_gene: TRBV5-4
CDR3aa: CASSLRTGGTYNEQFF
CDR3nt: TGTGCCAGCAGCTTGAGGACAGGGGGAACCTACAATGAGCAGTTCTTC

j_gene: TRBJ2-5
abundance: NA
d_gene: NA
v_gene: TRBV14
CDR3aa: CASRSGVGTQYF
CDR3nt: TGTGCCAGCAGATCAGGGGTCGGGACCCAGTACTTC

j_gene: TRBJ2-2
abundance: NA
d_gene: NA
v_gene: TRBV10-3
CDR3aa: CAISDYTGELFF
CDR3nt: TGTGCCATCAGTGACTACACCGGGGAGCTGTTTTTT

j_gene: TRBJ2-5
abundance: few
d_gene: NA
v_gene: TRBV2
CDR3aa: CASRGGSQETQYF
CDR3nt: TGTGCCAGCAGGGGGGGATCGCAAGAGACCCAGTACTTC

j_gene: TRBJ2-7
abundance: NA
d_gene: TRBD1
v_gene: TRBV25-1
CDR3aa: CASSAFRDSGKQYF
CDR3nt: TGTGCCAGCAGTGCTTTCCGGGACAGCGGAAAGCAGTACTTC

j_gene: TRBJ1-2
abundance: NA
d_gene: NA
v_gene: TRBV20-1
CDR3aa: CSARRFYGYTF
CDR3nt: TGCAGTGCCAGACGTTTCTATGGCTACACCTTC

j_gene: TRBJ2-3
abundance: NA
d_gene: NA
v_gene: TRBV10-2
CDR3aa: CASSEIADTQYF
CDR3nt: TGCGCCAGCAGTGAAATCGCAGATACGCAGTATTTT

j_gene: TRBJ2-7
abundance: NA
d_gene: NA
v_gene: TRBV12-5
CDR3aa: CASGAVGFSGEQYF
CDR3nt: TGTGCTAGTGGAGCGGTAGGGTTCTCTGGGGAGCAGTACTTC

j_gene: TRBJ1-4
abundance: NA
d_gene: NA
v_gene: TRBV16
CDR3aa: CASSQWVTGGEKLFF
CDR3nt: TGTGCCAGCAGCCAATGGGTGACAGGTGGCGAAAAACTGTTTTTT

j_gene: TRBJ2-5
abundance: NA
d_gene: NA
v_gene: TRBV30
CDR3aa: CAWRDKGQETQYF
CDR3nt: TGTGCCTGGAGAGACAAGGGCCAAGAGACCCAGTACTTC

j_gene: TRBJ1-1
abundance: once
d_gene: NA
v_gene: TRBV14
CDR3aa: CASSLAANTEAFF
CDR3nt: TGTGCCAGCAGCCTTGCAGCGAACACTGAAGCTTTCTTT

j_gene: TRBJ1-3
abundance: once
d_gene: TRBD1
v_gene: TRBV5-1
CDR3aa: CASSSGQKASGNTIYF
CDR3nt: TGCGCCAGCAGCTCGGGACAGAAGGCTTCTGGAAACACCATATATTTT

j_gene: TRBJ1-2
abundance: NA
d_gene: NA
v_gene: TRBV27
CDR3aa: CASSPSEGGFIGGYTF
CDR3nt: TGTGCCAGCAGTCCCTCGGAAGGGGGATTCATAGGTGGCTACACCTTC

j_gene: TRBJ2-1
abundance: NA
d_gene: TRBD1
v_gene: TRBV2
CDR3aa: CASEDRAGNEQFF
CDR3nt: TGTGCCAGCGAGGACAGGGCCGGCAATGAGCAGTTCTTC

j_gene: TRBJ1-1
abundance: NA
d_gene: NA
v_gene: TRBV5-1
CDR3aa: CASSLAGGNEAFF
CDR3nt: TGCGCCAGCAGCTTGGCTGGGGGAAATGAAGCTTTCTTT

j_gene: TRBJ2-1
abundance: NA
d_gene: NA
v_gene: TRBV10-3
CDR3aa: CAISEYVSPNNEQFF
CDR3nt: TGTGCCATCAGTGAGTACGTCAGCCCCAACAATGAGCAGTTCTTC

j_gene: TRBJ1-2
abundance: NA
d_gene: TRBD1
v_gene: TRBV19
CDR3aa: CASSMTGDTYGYTF
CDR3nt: TGTGCCAGTAGTATGACAGGGGATACCTATGGCTACACCTTC

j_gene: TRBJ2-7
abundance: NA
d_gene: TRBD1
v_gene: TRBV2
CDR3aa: CASTERDSYEQYF
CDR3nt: TGTGCCAGCACCGAAAGGGACAGCTACGAGCAGTACTTC

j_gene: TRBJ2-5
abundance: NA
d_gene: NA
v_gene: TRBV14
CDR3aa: CASSLQRLQETQYF
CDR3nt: TGTGCCAGCAGCCTCCAGCGCCTCCAAGAGACCCAGTACTTC

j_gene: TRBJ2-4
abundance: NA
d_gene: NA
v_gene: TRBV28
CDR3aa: CASSGNENIQYF
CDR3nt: TGTGCCAGCAGCGGAAATGAAAACATTCAGTACTTC

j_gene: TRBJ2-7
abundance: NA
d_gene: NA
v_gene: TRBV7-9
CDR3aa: CASSLTGVLVYEQYF
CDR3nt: TGTGCCAGCAGCTTGACAGGTGTGTTAGTCTACGAGCAGTACTTC

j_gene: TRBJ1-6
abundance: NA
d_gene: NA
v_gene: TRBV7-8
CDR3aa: CASSLGEPGLGSPLHF
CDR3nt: TGTGCCAGCAGCTTAGGAGAGCCAGGGTTGGGGTCACCCCTCCACTTT

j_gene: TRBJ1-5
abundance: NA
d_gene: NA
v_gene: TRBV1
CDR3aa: CTSSLRDTDVSNQPQHF
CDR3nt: TGCACCAGCAGCCTCCGGGACACCGATGTTAGCAATCAGCCCCAGCATTTT

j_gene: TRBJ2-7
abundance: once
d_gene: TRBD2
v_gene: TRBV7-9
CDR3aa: CASSLQTSGYEQYF
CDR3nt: TGTGCCAGCAGCTTACAGACTAGCGGCTACGAGCAGTACTTC

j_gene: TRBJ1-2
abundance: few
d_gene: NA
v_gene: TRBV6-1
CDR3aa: CASSPHRVPEGYTF
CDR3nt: TGTGCCAGCAGTCCACACAGGGTACCGGAGGGCTACACCTTC

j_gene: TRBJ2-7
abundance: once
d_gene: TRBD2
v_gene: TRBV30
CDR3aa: CAWSALQRGKGEQYF
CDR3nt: TGTGCCTGGAGTGCCTTGCAGCGGGGAAAGGGCGAGCAGTACTTC

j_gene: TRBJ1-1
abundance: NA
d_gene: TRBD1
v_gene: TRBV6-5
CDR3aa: CASSYSGTGATEAFF
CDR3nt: TGTGCCAGCAGTTACTCGGGGACAGGGGCCACTGAAGCTTTCTTT

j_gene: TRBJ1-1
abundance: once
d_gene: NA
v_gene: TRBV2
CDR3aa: CASREGMNTEAFF
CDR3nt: TGTGCCAGCAGAGAGGGGATGAACACTGAAGCTTTCTTT

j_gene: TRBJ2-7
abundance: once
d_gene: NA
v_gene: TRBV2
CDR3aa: CASSEGVAVYEQYF
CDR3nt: TGTGCCAGCTCCGAGGGGGTGGCGGTCTACGAGCAGTACTTC

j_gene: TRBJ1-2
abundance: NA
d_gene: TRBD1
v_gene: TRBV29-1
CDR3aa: CSVNRGGYGYTF
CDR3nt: TGCAGCGTAAACAGGGGGGGCTATGGCTACACCTTC

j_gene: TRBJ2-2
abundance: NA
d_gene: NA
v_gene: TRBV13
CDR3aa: CASSLEGELFF
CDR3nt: TGTGCCAGCAGCTTGGAAGGGGAGCTGTTTTTT

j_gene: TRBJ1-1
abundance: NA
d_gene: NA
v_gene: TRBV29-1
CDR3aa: CSGGGTEAFF
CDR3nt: TGCAGTGGGGGGGGGACTGAAGCTTTCTTT

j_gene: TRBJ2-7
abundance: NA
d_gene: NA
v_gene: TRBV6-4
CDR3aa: CASIVEDDTHYEQYF
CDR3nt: TGTGCCAGCATAGTGGAGGACGACACACACTACGAGCAGTACTTC